This T cell receptor beta chain was sequenced in a study of cytomegalovirus exposure and HLA in healthy donors. Findings of the study overall: Previous analysis showed most TCR beta V segments were productive about 90% or about 30% of the time. Investigators reported 164 TCR beta chains as tied to cytomegalovirus.

Trimming pared 2 bases from V and 6 bases from J, leaving 10 bases between. This CDR3 is 13 amino acids long. CDR1 SGHDT and CDR2 YYEEEE come from the germline V gene. On this clone: Its antigen remains unknown.

This PCR relied on a set of 60 Vbeta primers and 13 Jbeta primers. The assay was immunoSEQ multiplex PCR, and TCRdb's table has in-frame clones only and misses some. The data contain roughly 120,000 clones, 73% of them singletons. V and J are TRBV5-6 and TRBJ2-3; D unclear. Sample: PBMCs. The clonotype comes from a man aged 60-69 years in good health and CMV-seropositive. CDR3 loop: CASSFAGGDTQYF. CDR3 nucleotides: TGTGCCAGCAGCTTTGCCGGCGGTGATACGCAGTATTTT.